This T cell receptor (beta chain) was obtained from a study of blood T cell repertoires in COVID-19. Study overall: Sites in the United States, Italy and Spain provided acute and convalescent COVID-19 samples.

Germline V lookup: CDR1 LNHDA, CDR2 SQIVND (reference sequence). CDR3 length: 16 amino acids. With 0 bases clipped from V and 1 base from J, the junction kept 5 bases outside the gene matches. Produced via immunoSEQ multiplex PCR; TCRdb's table is partial and in-frame only. Of 250,000 to 300,000 clones detected, approximately 86% appear once; the ten largest clones hold about an eighth. This TCR came from a woman in her 70s with COVID-19, enrolled during active disease. This rearrangement joins TRBV19 to TRBJ1-1, with TRBD1 identical over 7 bases. The sample was peripheral blood. The CDR3 sequence: CASSIEGQASNTEAFF. CDR3 bases: TGTGCCAGTAGTATAGAAGGACAGGCTTCGAACACTGAAGCTTTCTTT.